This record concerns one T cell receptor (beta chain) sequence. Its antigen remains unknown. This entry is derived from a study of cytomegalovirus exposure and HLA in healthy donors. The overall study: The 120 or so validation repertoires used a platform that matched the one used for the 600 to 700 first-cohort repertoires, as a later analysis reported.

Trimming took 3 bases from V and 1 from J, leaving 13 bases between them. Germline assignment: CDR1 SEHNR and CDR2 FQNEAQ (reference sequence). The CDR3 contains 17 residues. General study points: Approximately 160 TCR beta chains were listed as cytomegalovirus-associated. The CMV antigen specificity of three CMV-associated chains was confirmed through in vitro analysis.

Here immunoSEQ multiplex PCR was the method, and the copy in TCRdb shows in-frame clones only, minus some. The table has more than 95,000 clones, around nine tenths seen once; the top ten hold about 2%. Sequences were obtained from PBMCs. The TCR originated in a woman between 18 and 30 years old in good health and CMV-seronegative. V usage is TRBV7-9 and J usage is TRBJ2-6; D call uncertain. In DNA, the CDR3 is TGTGCCAGCAGCTTCACCCCAGGCAATTCTGGGGCCAACGTCCTGACTTTC. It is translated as CASSFTPGNSGANVLTF. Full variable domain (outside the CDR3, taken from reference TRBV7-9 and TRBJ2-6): DTGVSQNPRHKITKRGQNVTFRCDPISEHNRLYWYRQTLGQGPEFLTYFQNEAQLEKSRLLSDRFSAERPKGSFSTLEIQRTEQGDSAMYLCASSFTPGNSGANVLTFGAGSRLTVL.